This T cell receptor (beta chain) is from a study of CD8 T cells in ankylosing spondylitis. Findings and limits, study-wide: A TCR beta motif made of several highly homologous variants seemed typical of ankylosing spondylitis blood.

This clonotype was recorded many times. The antigen is undetermined. This CDR3 comprises 18 residues. Trimming removed 0 bases from V and 1 base from J; junction bases left unmatched: 7. Per the germline V gene, CDR1 is SGHRS and CDR2 is YFSETQ. MiXCR was run by TCRdb on the 5' RACE reads, yielding one entry per CDR3 protein. The data hold about 330,000 distinct CDR3 sequences, with 7% to 9% observed a single time. The chain links TRBV5-1 to TRBJ2-3, with TRBD1 identical over 11 bases. The sequenced material came from blood, either unsorted or a sorted T cell fraction (not recorded which). This TCR derives from a male donor with ankylosing spondylitis. CDR3 DNA sequence: TGCGCCAGCAGCTTGGACGGACAGGGGGCCGGAGGCACAGATACGCAGTATTTT. It translates to CASSLDGQGAGGTDTQYF.